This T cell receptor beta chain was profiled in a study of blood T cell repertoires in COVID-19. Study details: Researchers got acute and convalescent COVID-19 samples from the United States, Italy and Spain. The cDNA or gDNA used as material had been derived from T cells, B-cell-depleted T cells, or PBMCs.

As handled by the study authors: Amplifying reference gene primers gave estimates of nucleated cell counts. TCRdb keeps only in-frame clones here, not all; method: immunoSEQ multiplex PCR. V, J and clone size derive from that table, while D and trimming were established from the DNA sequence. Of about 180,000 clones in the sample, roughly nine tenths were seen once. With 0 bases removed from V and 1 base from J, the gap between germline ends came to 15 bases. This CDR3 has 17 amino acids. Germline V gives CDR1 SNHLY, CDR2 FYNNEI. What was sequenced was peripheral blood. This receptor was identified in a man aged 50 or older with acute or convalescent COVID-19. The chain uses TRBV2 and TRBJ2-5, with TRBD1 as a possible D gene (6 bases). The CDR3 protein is CASSEAFQGFGQETQYF. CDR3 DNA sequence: TGTGCCAGCAGTGAAGCCTTCCAGGGGTTTGGCCAAGAGACCCAGTACTTC.